This T cell receptor (beta chain) was recorded in a study of Ad26.COV2.S vaccination and SARS-CoV-2 variants. Turning to the study itself: The donor was enrolled in the Ad26.COV2.S arm of the COV1001 trial.

The data were produced by immunoSEQ multiplex PCR, yet TCRdb's version contains in-frame clones alone and is incomplete. Seen here are about 320,000 clones, roughly 84% observed once, and the top ten hold 1.9%. Germline CDR1 is LGHDT and CDR2 is YNNKEL (reference sequence). The V gene lost 1 base and the J gene lost 6 bases, with 7 bases spanning the gap. There are 13 residues in the CDR3. Treatment reported: 15 to 20 received Ad26.COV2.S at low or high dose, single or two shots; several received placebo; per-sample allocation not given. Samples were taken on day 63 after the first vaccine or placebo injection.

This material consisted of peripheral blood, taken in a trial of Ad26.COV2.S vaccine versus placebo. J is TRBJ1-5 and V is TRBV3-1 (or the pseudogene TRBV3-2); D is ambiguous. This clonotype was obtained from a person aged 18-65 years who received the Ad26.COV2.S COVID-19 vaccine or a placebo. CDR3: CASSQGPIQPQHF. The DNA of the CDR3 is TGTGCCAGCAGCCAAGGGCCTATTCAGCCCCAGCATTTT.